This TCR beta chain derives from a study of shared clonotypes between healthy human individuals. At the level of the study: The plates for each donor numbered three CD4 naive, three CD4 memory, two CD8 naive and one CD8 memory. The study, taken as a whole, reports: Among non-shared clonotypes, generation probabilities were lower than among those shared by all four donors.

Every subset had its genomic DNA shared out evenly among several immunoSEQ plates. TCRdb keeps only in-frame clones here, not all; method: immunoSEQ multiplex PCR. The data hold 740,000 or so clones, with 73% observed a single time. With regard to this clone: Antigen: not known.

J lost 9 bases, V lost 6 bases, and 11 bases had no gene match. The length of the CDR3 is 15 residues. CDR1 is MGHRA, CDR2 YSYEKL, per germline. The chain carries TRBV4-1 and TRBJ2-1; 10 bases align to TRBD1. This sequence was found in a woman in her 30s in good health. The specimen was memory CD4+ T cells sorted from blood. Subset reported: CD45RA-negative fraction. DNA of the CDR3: TGCGCCAGCAGGATGACCGGGACAGGGGTTCCTGAGCAGTTCTTC. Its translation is CASRMTGTGVPEQFF.